This T cell receptor beta chain was found in a study of blood T cell repertoires in COVID-19 (dated by TCRdb to 2020 to 2022). In the study overall: The collaborator samples originated in the United States, Italy and Spain and spanned the acute and convalescent phases of COVID-19. The material from the prospective study consisted of cDNA or gDNA derived from T cells, B-cell-depleted T cells, or PBMCs. The dataset comprised deeply sampled blood TCRbeta repertoires from subjects exposed to, actively infected with, or recovered from COVID-19. The repertoires were released in a freely available public database meant as a resource for research on the immune response to SARS-CoV-2. The samples were drawn from the first 160 participants of the ongoing ImmuneRACE study and from 1,254 subjects provided by 6 global collaborators. Sample metadata almost always included a de-identified subject ID, COVID-19 status, age in years and sex. Where available, HLA class I and class II types were taken from metadata supplied by the sample provider and were not determined by assay-based typing.

Broader findings and caveats from the paper: Clinical and demographic metadata were provided uncurated, with the amount varying by source and participant.

At one collaborating source in Seattle, patients were enrolled during active infection and were followed longitudinally through the course of disease. The collaborating institutions used their own protocols to collect whole blood in K2EDTA tubes. For TCRbeta analysis, collaborators shipped samples as frozen whole blood, isolated PBMCs, or DNA extracted from either of those sample types. The CDR3 runs 14 amino acids, cysteine and phenylalanine included. This entry keeps only the CDR3 DNA: 42 bases, framed from base 1. V is cut by 8 bases and J by 3 bases, and the space between the germline ends is 14 bases. Based on the germline V gene, the CDR1 and CDR2 sequences are SNHLY and FYNNEI. The immunoSEQ Assay, a bias-controlled multiplex PCR, was used to amplify TCRbeta CDR3 regions from genomic DNA. The authors processed their data as follows. Nucleated cell counts per sample were estimated from amplification of reference gene primers within the assay. To quantify the absolute abundance of each unique TCRbeta CDR3 rearrangement, sequence reads were collapsed and filtered. For each sample, productive Simpson clonality was calculated as the square root of Simpson's diversity index over productive rearrangements. This is the immuneACCESS table as TCRdb keeps it, with only in-frame sequences that have V and J called. A part of the clones is gone; compared with another copy, unresolved V genes explain less than half, and the rest is unexplained. That table is the source of V, J and clone size, and D and trimming were worked out from the DNA. For this sample the table gives around 60,000 clones, of which 55% to 75% were detected only once. Of the sample, around 4.4% falls within the top ten clones.

In the case of this clone: Its antigen is still unknown. Base qualities were left out, and no much larger clone turns up one base away.

The sample was peripheral blood. This chain joins TRBV2 to TRBJ1-5; matching of 5 bases hints at TRBD1 as the D gene. This TCR derives from a woman in her 70s with COVID-19, enrolled during active disease. The CDR3 reads as follows: CASQGINVNQPQHF. The DNA reads TGTGCCAGCCAGGGAATTAATGTCAATCAGCCCCAGCATTTT.